This TCR beta chain was sequenced during a study of cytomegalovirus exposure and HLA in healthy donors. Produced via immunoSEQ multiplex PCR; TCRdb's table is partial and in-frame only. The sample records 90,000 to 130,000 clones, around 85% being singletons. A single count supports this clone. The TCR was taken from a woman aged 18 to 35 in good health and CMV-seronegative. Sequencing input: PBMCs.

The CDR3 is CATSRDLGPGGTTEAFF. The DNA of the CDR3 is TGTGCCACCAGCAGAGACTTGGGCCCCGGAGGCACCACTGAAGCTTTCTTT. The V call is TRBV15, the J call TRBJ1-1; D gene ambiguous. V lost 0 bases and J lost 4, with 18 bases in between. Germline CDR1 LNHNV, CDR2 YYDKDF (reference sequence). This CDR3 has 17 residues.